These T cell receptor beta chains were read from a single sample in a study of T cells in Graves' hyperthyroidism and ophthalmopathy. Each CDR3 protein is one row after TCRdb ran MiXCR on the multiplex PCR reads. The data contain around 610,000 distinct CDR3 sequences, roughly 14% of them singletons. Material: blood. These TCRs come from a middle-aged woman with Graves' ophthalmopathy. Each CDR3 is given with its conserved first and last residue. D genes are given only for firm matches. Clone size, where shown, is once, few, many, or a class for clones that have expanded.

j_call | v_call | d_call | clone_size | cdr3_aa | cdr3_nt
TRBJ2-5 | TRBV7-2 | TRBD2 | many | CASSSGLAGFQETQYF | TGTGCCAGCAGCTCCGGACTAGCGGGCTTCCAAGAGACCCAGTACTTC
TRBJ1-2 | TRBV9 | - | - | CASSVWPWRGYTF | TGTGCCAGCAGCGTATGGCCTTGGCGAGGCTACACCTTC
TRBJ1-3 | TRBV28 | TRBD1 | - | CASSEGGGGNTIYF | TGTGCCAGCTCAGAAGGGGGCGGGGGAAACACCATATATTTT
TRBJ1-1 | TRBV12-3/TRBV12-4 | - | many | CASSLGGAAFF | TGTGCCAGCAGCTTAGGGGGTGCAGCTTTCTTT
TRBJ1-2 | TRBV20-1 | TRBD1 | many | CSASDRVNVGYTF | TGCAGTGCTAGTGACAGGGTAAATGTTGGCTACACCTTC
TRBJ1-2 | TRBV19 | - | many | CASSISRRGGTYGYTF | TGTGCCAGTAGTATTAGCCGACGAGGAGGTACCTATGGCTACACCTTC
TRBJ2-4 | TRBV7-2 | - | - | CASSLASWNGRAKNIQYF | TGTGCCAGCAGCTTAGCGAGTTGGAATGGCAGAGCCAAAAACATTCAGTACTTC
TRBJ1-6 | TRBV5-1 | - | - | CASRIQTGDASPLHF | TGCGCCAGCCGTATTCAGACGGGGGATGCTTCACCCCTCCACTTT
TRBJ2-2 | TRBV5-1 | TRBD2 | - | CASSLNLAGTNTGKLFF | TGCGCCAGCAGCTTGAACCTAGCGGGAACGAACACCGGGAAGCTGTTTTTT
TRBJ2-1 | TRBV7-2 | - | - | CASSLENGQAIYNEQFF | TGTGCCAGCAGCTTAGAGAACGGTCAAGCTATCTACAATGAGCAGTTCTTC
TRBJ2-5 | TRBV12-3/TRBV12-4 | - | many | CASSLEGRQMETQYF | TGTGCCAGCAGTCTCGAGGGACGGCAGATGGAGACCCAGTACTTC
TRBJ1-1 | TRBV28 | - | many | CASSLAQDTKAFF | TGTGCCAGCAGTTTAGCACAGGACACCAAAGCTTTCTTT
TRBJ2-7 | TRBV15 | - | many | CATSRGGGPYEQYF | TGTGCCACCAGCAGAGGGGGTGGGCCCTACGAGCAGTACTTC
TRBJ2-7 | TRBV20-1 | TRBD1 | - | CSAKVTGGSYEQYF | TGCAGTGCAAAGGTCACAGGGGGGTCTTACGAGCAGTACTTC
TRBJ2-7 | TRBV30 | - | few | CAWKVGGLMTYEQYF | TGTGCCTGGAAGGTCGGGGGTTTAATGACCTACGAGCAGTACTTC
TRBJ1-1 | TRBV28 | - | many | CASTLAFVGLNTEAFF | TGTGCCAGCACCCTAGCGTTCGTGGGCTTGAACACTGAAGCTTTCTTT
TRBJ1-1 | TRBV5-1 | - | many | CASSYKGTNTEAFF | TGCGCCAGCAGTTACAAGGGAACTAACACTGAAGCTTTCTTT
TRBJ2-3 | TRBV20-1 | TRBD1 | few | CSATDRGFTDTQYF | TGCAGTGCTACAGACAGGGGGTTCACAGATACGCAGTATTTT
TRBJ2-7 | TRBV29-1 | TRBD1 | - | CSVMTGVHYEQYF | TGCAGCGTTATGACAGGGGTGCACTACGAGCAGTACTTC
TRBJ2-5 | TRBV9 | - | many | CASSVQVGETQYF | TGTGCCAGCAGCGTACAGGTGGGGGAGACCCAGTACTTC
TRBJ1-1 | TRBV20-1 | - | many | CSAGGDLTSYRAFF | TGCAGTGCGGGGGGGGACCTTACCTCCTATCGGGCTTTCTTT
TRBJ2-7 | TRBV28 | - | many | CASSGYYEQYF | TGTGCCAGCAGTGGGTACTACGAGCAGTACTTC
TRBJ1-2 | TRBV12-3/TRBV12-4 | - | many | CASSFSGSAGFGYTF | TGTGCCAGCAGTTTTTCTGGTTCTGCTGGGTTCGGCTACACCTTC
TRBJ1-2 | TRBV20-1 | - | many | CSAPRFGYTF | TGCAGTGCTCCCCGCTTCGGCTACACCTTC
TRBJ2-7 | TRBV28 | - | many | CASSPHRESYEQYF | TGTGCCAGCAGCCCACACAGGGAATCCTACGAGCAGTACTTC
TRBJ2-5 | TRBV28 | - | many | CASSFEGKGETQYF | TGTGCCAGCAGTTTTGAGGGAAAAGGAGAGACCCAGTACTTC
TRBJ2-2 | TRBV6-2/TRBV6-3 | - | once | CASTRSGMTGELFF | TGTGCCAGCACCCGCTCCGGGATGACCGGGGAGCTGTTTTTT
TRBJ1-1 | TRBV14 | - | many | CASSQGPGGEAFF | TGTGCCAGCAGCCAGGGGCCGGGGGGTGAAGCTTTCTTT
TRBJ2-7 | TRBV10-3 | TRBD1 | many | CAIRGQGRDEQYF | TGTGCCATCAGGGGACAGGGACGAGACGAGCAGTACTTC
TRBJ2-5 | TRBV28 | TRBD1 | many | CASSLTGYGETQYF | TGTGCCAGCAGCTTGACAGGGTATGGGGAGACCCAGTACTTC
TRBJ1-2 | TRBV7-9 | TRBD1 | many | CASSSRQGGTYGYTF | TGTGCCAGCAGCTCACGGCAGGGGGGGACCTATGGCTACACCTTC
TRBJ2-7 | TRBV18 | TRBD1 | few | CASLSGTGVSYEQYF | TGTGCCAGCCTAAGCGGGACAGGGGTTTCCTACGAGCAGTACTTC